Listed below are T cell receptor beta chains from one sample, sequenced in a study of CD8+ T cells in alopecia areata. The assay was immunoSEQ multiplex PCR, and TCRdb's table has in-frame clones only and misses some. The table lists roughly 190,000 clones, about three fifths of them singletons. The material sequenced was CD4+ T cells sorted from blood, taken at week 24, from a patient treated with tofacitinib. These receptors came from a human donor with alopecia areata. Both conserved end residues are part of each CDR3. A D gene is named only where the DNA matches it firmly. For some rows the clone size is stated as once, few or many, or as a class when expanded; others skip it.

j_call	clone_size	d_call	v_call	cdr3_nt	cdr3_aa
TRBJ1-2	.	.	TRBV5-5	TGTGCCAGCAGCTTGGTCCCAGACGATAACTATGGCTACACCTTC	CASSLVPDDNYGYTF
TRBJ1-4	.	.	TRBV4-3	TGCGCCAGCAGCCAAGATGGAGGGGCGCGGGAAAAACTGTTTTTT	CASSQDGGAREKLFF
TRBJ1-1	.	.	TRBV7-2	TGTGCCAGCAGCTTGTGGGAAGGGGACACTGAAGCTTTCTTT	CASSLWEGDTEAFF
TRBJ1-1	.	TRBD1	TRBV29-1	TGCAGCGTTGCGGGGACAGGGTGGGCTGAAGCTTTCTTT	CSVAGTGWAEAFF
TRBJ1-6	.	.	TRBV10-3	TGTGCCATCAGTGATTCAGGGGCCGCTCAGGCCCTCCGCTTT	CAISDSGAAQALRF
TRBJ1-1	few	.	TRBV7-2	TGTGCCAGCAGCTTAGCCCTTCGACAGCCGAGGGCTGAAGCTTTCTTT	CASSLALRQPRAEAFF
TRBJ1-1	.	.	TRBV7-2	TGTGCCAGCAGCCCAGATCGTGACAGTCTCAACACTGAAGCTTTCTTT	CASSPDRDSLNTEAFF
TRBJ2-3	.	.	TRBV4-3	TGCGCCAGCAGCCAAGACGAGCTAGCTATGGATACGCAGTATTTT	CASSQDELAMDTQYF
TRBJ2-1	.	TRBD2	TRBV29-1	TGCAGCGTTGACGGTAAACTAGCGGGGTACAATGAGCAGTTCTTC	CSVDGKLAGYNEQFF
TRBJ2-7	few	.	TRBV5-1	TGCGCCAGCAGCTTGGCCTTAGGGGGGCCCGTGAACTTC	CASSLALGGPVNF
TRBJ1-2	.	.	TRBV7-2	TGTGCCAGCAGCTACCCCTCAGGGCTGGGCTACACCTTC	CASSYPSGLGYTF
TRBJ1-1	.	.	TRBV2	TGTGCCAGCAGTGTTTCGAGGGGGAGAGGTACTGAAGCTTTCTTT	CASSVSRGRGTEAFF
TRBJ2-1	few	TRBD1	TRBV18	TGTGCCAGCTCACCCAGGGGGCGCGGGCAGTTCTTC	CASSPRGRGQFF
TRBJ1-5	.	.	TRBV27	TGTGCCAGCAGCCTAAAACCCGTTGTTCATAGCAATCAGCCCCAGCATTTT	CASSLKPVVHSNQPQHF
TRBJ2-4	.	.	TRBV5-1	TGCGCCAGCAGCCTCGGACCAGAGGGGACAAACATTCAGTACTTC	CASSLGPEGTNIQYF
TRBJ1-1	.	TRBD1	TRBV29-1	TGCAGCGTCTCCAGGGGGCTGAACACTGAAGCTTTCTTT	CSVSRGLNTEAFF
TRBJ1-1	.	.	TRBV6-5	TGTGCCAGCAGTTACTCGCCAGGGGCCGGTGAAGCTTTCTTT	CASSYSPGAGEAFF
TRBJ1-6	.	.	TRBV4-1	TGCGCCAGCAGCCAATCATCCGCAGGGACGCATTCACCCCTCCACTTT	CASSQSSAGTHSPLHF
TRBJ2-7	few	TRBD1	TRBV4-3	TGCGCCAGCAGCCAAGATTTAAGGGACAGTCTACAGTACGAGCAGTACTTC	CASSQDLRDSLQYEQYF
TRBJ2-4	.	.	TRBV9	TGTGCCAGCAGCGTAGCAGGACAGAACGGGAACATTCAGTACTTC	CASSVAGQNGNIQYF
TRBJ1-5	many	.	TRBV19	TGTGCCAGTAGTATAGCCGGGGCGGCCCAGCATTTT	CASSIAGAAQHF
TRBJ2-3	few	.	TRBV29-1	TGCAGCGTTGAACGGGGCGGCACAGATACGCAGTATTTT	CSVERGGTDTQYF
TRBJ1-1	few	.	TRBV5-6	TGTGCCAGCAGCCGGGGACGGAGAAACACTGAAGCTTTCTTT	CASSRGRRNTEAFF